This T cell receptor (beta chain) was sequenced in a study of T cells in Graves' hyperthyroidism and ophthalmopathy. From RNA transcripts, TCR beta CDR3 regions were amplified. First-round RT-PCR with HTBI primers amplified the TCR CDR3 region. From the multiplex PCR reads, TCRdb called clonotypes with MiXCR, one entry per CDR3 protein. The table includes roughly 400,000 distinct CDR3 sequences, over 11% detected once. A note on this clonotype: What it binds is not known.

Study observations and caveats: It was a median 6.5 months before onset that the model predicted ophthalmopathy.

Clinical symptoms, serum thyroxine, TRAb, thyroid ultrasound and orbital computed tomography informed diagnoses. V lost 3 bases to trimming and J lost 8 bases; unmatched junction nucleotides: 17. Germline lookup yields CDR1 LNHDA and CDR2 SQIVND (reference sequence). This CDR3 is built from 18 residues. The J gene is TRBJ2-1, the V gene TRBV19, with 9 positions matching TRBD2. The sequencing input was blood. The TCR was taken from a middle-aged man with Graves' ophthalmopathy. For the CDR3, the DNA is TGTGCCAGTAGTATGGAGAGGCTAGCGGGGATCCGAGAAGATGAGCAGTTCTTC. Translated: CASSMERLAGIREDEQFF.